What follows describes a single T cell receptor (beta chain). Its matching antigen is unknown. This entry comes from a study of HIV-infected children after antiretroviral therapy interruption. Study in general: All children had CD4+ count above 500 and viral load below 50 copies/ml.

Study-wide points: By the end of treatment interruption, naive CD4+ clonality (Gini) increased.

The treatment here: PENTA 11 planned treatment interruption arm or continuous ART arm. A 3' RACE protocol on RNA, with unique molecular identifiers, produced the TCR library. TCRdb recomputed calls from the 3' RACE reads with MiXCR, one row per CDR3 protein. The sample has about 50,000 distinct CDR3 sequences; 4.3% are singletons. Between the trimmed V and J ends, which lost 6 bases and 0 bases, there was a span of 12 bases. The CDR3 runs to 14 residues. Germline V gene data show CDR1 as SNHLY and CDR2 as FYNNEI. The chain employs TRBV2 and TRBJ2-7; weak D call: TRBD1 (6 bases). The source is a pool of human donors with HIV. Material: CD45RA+ CD4+ T cells from PBMCs, pooled from several time points, obtained from a donor given antiretroviral therapy, either interrupted or continuous. Subset reported: naive CD4+ CD45RA+ CD45RO- T cells. The CDR3 is CASRRQALSYEQYF. CDR3 bases: TGTGCCAGCAGGAGACAGGCTCTCTCCTACGAGCAGTACTTC.